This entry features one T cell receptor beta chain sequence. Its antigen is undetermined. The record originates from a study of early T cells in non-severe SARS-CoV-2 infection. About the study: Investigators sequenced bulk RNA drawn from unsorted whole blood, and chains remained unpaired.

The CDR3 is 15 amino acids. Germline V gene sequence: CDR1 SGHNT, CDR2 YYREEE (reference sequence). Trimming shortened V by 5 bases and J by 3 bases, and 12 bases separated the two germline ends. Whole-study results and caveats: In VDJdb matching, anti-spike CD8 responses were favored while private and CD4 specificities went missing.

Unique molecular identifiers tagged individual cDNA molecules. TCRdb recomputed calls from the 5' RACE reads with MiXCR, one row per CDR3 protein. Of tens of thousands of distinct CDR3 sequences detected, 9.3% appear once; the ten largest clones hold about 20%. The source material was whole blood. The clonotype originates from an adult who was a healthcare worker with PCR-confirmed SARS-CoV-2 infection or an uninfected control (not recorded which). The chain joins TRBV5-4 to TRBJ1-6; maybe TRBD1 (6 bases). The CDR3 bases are TGTGCCAGCAGACGTTGGACAGACTATAATTCACCCCTCCACTTT. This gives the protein CASRRWTDYNSPLHF.